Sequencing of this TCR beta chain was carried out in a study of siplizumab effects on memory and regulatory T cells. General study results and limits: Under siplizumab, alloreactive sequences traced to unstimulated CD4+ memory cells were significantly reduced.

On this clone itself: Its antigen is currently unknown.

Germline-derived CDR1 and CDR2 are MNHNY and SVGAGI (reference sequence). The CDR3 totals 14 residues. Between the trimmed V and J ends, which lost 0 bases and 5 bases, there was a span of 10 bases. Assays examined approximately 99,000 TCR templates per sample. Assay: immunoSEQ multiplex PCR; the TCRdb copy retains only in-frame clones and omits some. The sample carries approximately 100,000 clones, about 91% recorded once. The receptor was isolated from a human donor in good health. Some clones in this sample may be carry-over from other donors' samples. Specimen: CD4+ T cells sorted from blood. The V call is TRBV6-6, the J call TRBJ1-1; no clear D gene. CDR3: CASSYSVAGTEAFF. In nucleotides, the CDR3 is TGTGCCAGCAGTTACTCGGTGGCGGGGACTGAAGCTTTCTTT.